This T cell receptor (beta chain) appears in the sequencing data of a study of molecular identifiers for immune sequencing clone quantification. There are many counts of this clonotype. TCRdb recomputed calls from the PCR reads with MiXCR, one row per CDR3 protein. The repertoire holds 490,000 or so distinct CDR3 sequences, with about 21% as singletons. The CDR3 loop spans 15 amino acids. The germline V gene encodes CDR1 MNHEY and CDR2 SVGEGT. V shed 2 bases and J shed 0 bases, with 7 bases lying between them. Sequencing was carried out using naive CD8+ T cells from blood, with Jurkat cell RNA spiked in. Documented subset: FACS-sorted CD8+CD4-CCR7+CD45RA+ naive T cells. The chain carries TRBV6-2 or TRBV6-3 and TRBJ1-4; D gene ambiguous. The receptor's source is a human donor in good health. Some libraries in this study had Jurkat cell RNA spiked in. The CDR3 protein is CASSYLRATNEKLFF. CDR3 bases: TGTGCCAGCAGTTACCTTCGGGCAACTAATGAAAAACTGTTTTTT.